These 7 T cell receptor beta chains were all obtained from the same sample, sequenced in a study of human T cells and chemical hapten exposure. Time point in this sample: patch test 3, about 24 weeks after DPC sensitization. Treatment noted: therapeutic diphenylcyclopropenone sensitization with weekly scalp DPC. TCRdb fed the RACE reads into MiXCR, producing one record per CDR3 protein. The sample has about 190,000 distinct CDR3 sequences; approximately 26% are singletons. The specimen comprised whole blood, sampled in connection with sensitization to the hapten diphenylcyclopropenone (DPC). The receptor set was obtained from a woman aged 40 to 50 with alopecia areata. Some clones in this sample may be carry-over from other donors' samples.

The chain uses TRBV5-1 and TRBJ2-1; D unclear. Germline values: CDR1 SGHRS, CDR2 YFSETQ. This CDR3 is 14 amino acids long. V shed 9 bases and J shed 7 bases, with 20 bases lying between them. CDR3 loop: CATLLGRTENEQFF. CDR3 sequence (DNA): TGCGCCACCTTATTGGGCCGAACCGAGAATGAGCAGTTCTTC. Variable domain in full (rest from reference TRBV5-1 and TRBJ2-1): KAGVTQTPRYLIKTRGQQVTLSCSPISGHRSVSWYQQTPGQGLQFLFEYFSETQRNKGNFPGRFSGRQFSNSRSEMNVSTLELGDSALYLCATLLGRTENEQFFGPGTRLTVL.

This clonotype has just a few counts. This sequence joins TRBV6-6 and TRBJ2-3; D may match TRBD1 or TRBD2 (5 bases each). The germline V and J ends were trimmed by 4 bases and 3 bases, with 17 bases remaining between them. Germline lookup yields CDR1 MNHNY and CDR2 SVGAGI (reference sequence). The CDR3 sequence is 16 residues long. In DNA form, the CDR3 reads TGTGCCAGCAGTTCCACGACTGGGGGTTGGACAGATACGCAGTATTTT. This encodes CASSSTTGGWTDTQYF.

The V call is TRBV11-3, the J call TRBJ2-2; the D is unclear. This CDR3 region has 16 residues. Germline CDR1 is SGHNT and CDR2 is YENEEA. V was cut by 1 base and J by 0 bases, with 9 bases left in between. CDR3 in DNA: TGTGCCAGCAGCTTAGGGGTCAGCGCGAACACCGGGGAGCTGTTTTTT. This encodes CASSLGVSANTGELFF.

The chain uses TRBV29-1 and TRBJ2-1; D is undetermined. The CDR3 has 15 residues. V shed 7 bases and J shed 7 bases, with 23 bases lying between them. The germline V gene encodes CDR1 SQVTM and CDR2 ANQGSEA. The CDR3 DNA reads as TGCAGCGCTCACCCCTCGGTCGGACGTAGGAATGAGCAGTTCTTC. Residues: CSAHPSVGRRNEQFF.

This sequence joins TRBV5-1 and TRBJ2-3, with D possibly TRBD1 on 5 matching bases. The length of the CDR3 is 15 residues. Germline V gene data show CDR1 as SGHRS and CDR2 as YFSETQ. The V and J ends lost 0 bases and 1 base respectively, with 9 bases between them. Here the CDR3 DNA reads TGCGCCAGCAGCTTGGACGTCAGGGGCACAGATACGCAGTATTTT. Translated: CASSLDVRGTDTQYF.

This clonotype showed up just a few times. This chain uses TRBV5-6 with TRBJ2-3, with D possibly TRBD2 on 6 matching bases. The CDR3 runs to 15 residues. From germline, CDR1 is SGHDT and CDR2 YYEEEE. V was clipped by 1 base and J by 3 bases, with 12 bases between them. As DNA, the CDR3 is TGTGCCAGCAGCTTGCGGAGGGGCCGGACAGATACGCAGTATTTT. Encoded protein: CASSLRRGRTDTQYF.

This clonotype was picked up a small number of times. V is TRBV24-1 and J is TRBJ2-7, with 7 bases identical to TRBD2. The germline CDR1 and CDR2 sequences are KGHDR and SFDVKD. This CDR3 is 14 amino acids long. The junction had 6 bases not matched to a gene; V was cut back by 5 bases and J by 3 bases. The CDR3 sequence: CATSAGTTFYEQYF. CDR3 DNA sequence: TGTGCCACCAGTGCCGGGACTACTTTCTACGAGCAGTACTTC.